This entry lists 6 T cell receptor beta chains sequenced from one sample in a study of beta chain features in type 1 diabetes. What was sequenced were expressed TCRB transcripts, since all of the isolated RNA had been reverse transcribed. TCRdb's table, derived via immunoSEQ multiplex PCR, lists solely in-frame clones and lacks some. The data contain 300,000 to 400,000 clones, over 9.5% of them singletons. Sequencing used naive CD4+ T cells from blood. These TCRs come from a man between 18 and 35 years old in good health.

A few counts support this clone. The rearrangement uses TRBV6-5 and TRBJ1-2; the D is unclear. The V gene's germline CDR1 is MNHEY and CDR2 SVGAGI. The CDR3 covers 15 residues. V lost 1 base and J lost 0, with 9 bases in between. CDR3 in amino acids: CASSYLADPNYGYTF. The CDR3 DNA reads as TGTGCCAGCAGTTACTTGGCAGATCCTAACTATGGCTACACCTTC.

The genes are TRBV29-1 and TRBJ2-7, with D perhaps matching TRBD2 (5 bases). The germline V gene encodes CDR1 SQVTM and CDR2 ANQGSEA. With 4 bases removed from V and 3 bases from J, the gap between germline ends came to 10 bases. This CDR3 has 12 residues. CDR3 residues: CSVVREGYEQYF. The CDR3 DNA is TGCAGCGTTGTGCGAGAGGGCTACGAGCAGTACTTC.

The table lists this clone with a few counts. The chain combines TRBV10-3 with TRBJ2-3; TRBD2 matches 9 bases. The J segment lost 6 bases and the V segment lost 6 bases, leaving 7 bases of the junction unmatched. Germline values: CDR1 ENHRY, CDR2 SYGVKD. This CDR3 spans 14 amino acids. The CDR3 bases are TGTGCCATCAGAGATAGCGGGGGCGTGGATACGCAGTATTTT. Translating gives CAIRDSGGVDTQYF.

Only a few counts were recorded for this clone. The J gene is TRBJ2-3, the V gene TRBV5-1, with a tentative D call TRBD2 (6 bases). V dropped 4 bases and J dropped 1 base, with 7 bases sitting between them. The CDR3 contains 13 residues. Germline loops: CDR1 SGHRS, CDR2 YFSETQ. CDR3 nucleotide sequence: TGCGCCAGCAGCCCTAGCGGCACAGATACGCAGTATTTT. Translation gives CASSPSGTDTQYF.

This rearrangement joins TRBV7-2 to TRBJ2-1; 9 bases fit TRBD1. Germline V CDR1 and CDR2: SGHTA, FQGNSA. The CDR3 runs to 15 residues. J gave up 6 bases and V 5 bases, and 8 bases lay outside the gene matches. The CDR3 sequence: CASSPGQGRGNEQFF. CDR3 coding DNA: TGTGCCAGCAGCCCGGGACAGGGACGAGGCAATGAGCAGTTCTTC.

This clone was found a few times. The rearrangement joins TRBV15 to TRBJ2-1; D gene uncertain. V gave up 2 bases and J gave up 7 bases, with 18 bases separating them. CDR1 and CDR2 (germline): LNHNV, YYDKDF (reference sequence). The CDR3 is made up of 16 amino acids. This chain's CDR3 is CATSRSSPPNRNEQFF. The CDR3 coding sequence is TGTGCCACCAGCAGATCTTCACCCCCAAACCGGAATGAGCAGTTCTTC. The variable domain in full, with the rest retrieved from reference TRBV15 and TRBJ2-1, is DAMVIQNPRYQVTQFGKPVTLSCSQTLNHNVMYWYQQKSSQAPKLLFHYYDKDFNNEADTPDNFQSRRPNTSFCFLDIRSPGLGDTAMYLCATSRSSPPNRNEQFFGPGTRLTVL.